Listed below are T cell receptor beta chains from one sample, sequenced in a study of CD8 T cells in ankylosing spondylitis. TCRdb analysed the 5' RACE reads with MiXCR anew, one entry per CDR3 protein. The sample holds about 360,000 distinct CDR3 sequences, 20% to 25% seen once. The sequenced sample consisted of blood, either unsorted or a sorted T cell fraction (not recorded which). The receptors stem from a male donor with ankylosing spondylitis or in good health (not recorded which). The CDR3 runs from the conserved cysteine through the conserved F or W. The D gene is left open where the match is weak.

J: TRBJ2-5
D: TRBD1
V: TRBV5-1
CDR3: CASSRGQGPSETQYF

J: TRBJ2-1
D: TRBD1
V: TRBV25-1
CDR3: CASSEGTGEFF

J: TRBJ2-1
D: .
V: TRBV12-3/TRBV12-4
CDR3: CASAFASLVSEQFF

J: TRBJ1-1
D: .
V: TRBV29-1
CDR3: CSVVEGEAFF

J: TRBJ2-1
D: .
V: TRBV2
CDR3: CASSEPDSIEQFF

J: TRBJ2-7
D: .
V: TRBV7-9
CDR3: CASSSGTPPYEQYF

J: TRBJ2-7
D: TRBD1
V: TRBV15
CDR3: CATSSRDSFYEQYF

J: TRBJ2-3
D: .
V: TRBV15
CDR3: CATSSDRASTDTQYF

J: TRBJ2-1
D: .
V: TRBV3-1
CDR3: CASSQELDNEQFF

J: TRBJ2-2
D: TRBD1
V: TRBV24-1
CDR3: CATSDPPGQSTGELFF

J: TRBJ2-5
D: .
V: TRBV12-3/TRBV12-4
CDR3: CASSSWTPSEETQYF

J: TRBJ2-2
D: .
V: TRBV11-2
CDR3: CASTLTLTGELFF

J: TRBJ2-7
D: .
V: TRBV20-1
CDR3: CSASDTGYTTYEQYF

J: TRBJ2-7
D: TRBD1
V: TRBV12-3/TRBV12-4
CDR3: CASSLGPLAGGSYEQYF

J: TRBJ2-7
D: .
V: TRBV20-1
CDR3: CSARLGDEQYF